One and the same sample provided the 17 T cell receptor beta chains below, sequenced in a study of Ad26.COV2.S vaccination and SARS-CoV-2 variants. Documented treatment: approximately 18 received Ad26.COV2.S at low or high dose, single or two shots; roughly five received placebo; per-sample allocation not given. Collection of samples fell on day 63 after the first vaccine or placebo injection. Sequenced by immunoSEQ multiplex PCR; TCRdb stores in-frame clones only, minus some. This sample has 290,000 or so clones, with more than 75% found just once. The sample here was peripheral blood, taken in a trial of Ad26.COV2.S vaccine versus placebo. The source of these receptors is a person between 18 and 60 years old who received the Ad26.COV2.S COVID-19 vaccine or a placebo.

The genes are TRBV11-3 and TRBJ2-1; 10 bases align to TRBD2. Unmatched junction bases numbered 17, after V lost 1 base and J lost 8 bases. Germline V gives CDR1 SGHNT, CDR2 YENEEA. The CDR3 is 19 residues long. CDR3 sequence reads: CASSLGGASGGQWVDEQFF. CDR3 DNA: TGTGCCAGCAGCTTAGGAGGGGCTAGCGGGGGCCAATGGGTGGATGAGCAGTTCTTC.

This chain links TRBV2 with TRBJ1-4; D may be TRBD1 (5 bases). Per the germline V gene, CDR1 is SNHLY and CDR2 is FYNNEI. The CDR3 totals 16 residues. V shed 0 bases and J shed 3 bases, with 11 bases lying between them. The CDR3 bases are TGTGCCAGCAGTGAAGCGGTAGGGACCGCTAATGAAAAACTGTTTTTT. Its protein product is CASSEAVGTANEKLFF.

The chain combines TRBV3-1 (or the pseudogene TRBV3-2) with TRBJ1-4, with 7 nucleotides matching TRBD1. Trimming took 1 base from V and 10 from J; bases not matched to a gene: 9. The CDR3 extends over 15 amino acids. CDR1 and CDR2 from the germline V gene are LGHDT and YNNKEL (reference sequence). The CDR3 is CASSQGTGDAGKLFF. The CDR3 nucleotides read TGTGCCAGCAGCCAAGGAACAGGGGATGCGGGAAAACTGTTTTTT.

The chain joins TRBV2 to TRBJ2-5; 10 nucleotides line up with TRBD1. The CDR3 extends over 14 amino acids. Trimming removed 6 bases from V and 4 bases from J; junction bases left unmatched: 5. Germline CDR1 SNHLY, CDR2 FYNNEI. The CDR3 DNA sequence: TGTGCCAGCAGCTACCGGGACAGGGGAGAGACCCAGTACTTC. Translated: CASSYRDRGETQYF.

The chain links TRBV4-3 to TRBJ2-3; the D is unclear. V was trimmed by 3 bases and J by 2 bases, leaving 6 bases between them. Germline-derived CDR1 and CDR2 are LGHNA and YSLEER. This CDR3 is 13 amino acids long. For the CDR3, the DNA is TGCGCCAGCAGCCAGATGAACACAGATACGCAGTATTTT. Its protein is CASSQMNTDTQYF.

A word on this clone: The sample holds other DNA sequences that translate to the same CDR3. The V call is TRBV7-3, the J call TRBJ1-1; no reliable D call. This CDR3 has 13 amino acids. Germline V gene data show CDR1 as SGHTA and CDR2 as FQGTGA. The V end was cut by 5 bases, the J end by 0 bases, with 7 bases between. The CDR3 region is CASSPGLNTEAFF. For the CDR3, the DNA is TGTGCCAGCAGCCCAGGCCTGAACACTGAAGCTTTCTTT.

The DNA for the CDR3 is TGTGCCTCCCCGGGACTAGTTTTGGCCGGGGAGCTGTTTTTT. It is translated as CASPGLVLAGELFF. The chain employs TRBV30 and TRBJ2-2; 8 bases line up with TRBD2. J was trimmed by 6 bases and V by 7 bases; bases with no gene match: 10. This CDR3 comprises 14 residues. Germline V gene lookup returns CDR1 GTSNPN and CDR2 SVGIG (reference sequence).

The chain uses TRBV3-1 (or the pseudogene TRBV3-2) and TRBJ2-3, with TRBD2 identical over 10 bases. V shed 0 bases and J 3 bases; nucleotides not matched to a gene: 12. CDR3 length: 19 amino acids. CDR1 and CDR2 from the germline V gene are LGHDT and YNNKEL (reference sequence). The CDR3 nucleotides are TGTGCCAGCAGCCAAGATCGCCTAGCGGGGGAGGGTGGGACAGATACGCAGTATTTT. It translates to CASSQDRLAGEGGTDTQYF.

This clone appeared once. Other DNA sequences in this specimen translate into the identical CDR3. The chain has TRBV7-2 and TRBJ1-1; 8 bases agree with TRBD1. With V trimmed by 5 bases and J by 3 bases, 2 bases remained unmatched. Germline lookup yields CDR1 SGHTA and CDR2 FQGNSA. There are 13 residues in the CDR3. CDR3 in DNA: TGTGCCAGCAGCCCGGACAGGGACACTGAAGCTTTCTTT. This codes for CASSPDRDTEAFF.

J is TRBJ1-1 and V is TRBV2; D is unclear. Germline lookup yields CDR1 SNHLY and CDR2 FYNNEI. V lost 2 bases and J 3 bases, leaving 7 bases between the germline ends. The CDR3 totals 13 residues. In nucleotides, the CDR3 is TGTGCCAGCAGTGAAAGGTGGGACACTGAAGCTTTCTTT. It is translated as CASSERWDTEAFF.

J is TRBJ1-3 and V is TRBV6-5; no clear D gene. V lost 3 bases and J 0 bases, leaving 12 bases between the germline ends. CDR1 and CDR2 from the germline V gene are MNHEY and SVGAGI. The CDR3 spans 16 residues. The CDR3 region has the DNA TGTGCCAGCAGTTATACCCGGGCCGCCTCTGGAAACACCATATATTTT. Amino acids: CASSYTRAASGNTIYF.

CDR3 sequence (DNA): TGCGCCAGCAGTGAGTCAAATCAGCCCCAGCATTTT. Its protein is CASSESNQPQHF. The chain recombines TRBV10-1 with TRBJ1-5; D remains ambiguous. Trimming left V 0 bases short and J 4 bases short, with 1 base between. The length of the CDR3 is 12 residues. Germline values: CDR1 WNHNN, CDR2 SYGVQD (reference sequence).

The rearrangement uses TRBV28 and TRBJ2-6, with D unclear. CDR1 and CDR2 (germline): MDHEN, SYDVKM. This CDR3 has 14 residues. The V gene lost 3 bases and the J gene lost 1 base, with 4 bases spanning the gap. The CDR3 protein is CASSFLSGANVLTF. In DNA form, the CDR3 reads TGTGCCAGCAGTTTCTTATCTGGGGCCAACGTCCTGACTTTC.

J is TRBJ1-1 and V is TRBV5-5; D uncertain. Germline lookup yields CDR1 SGHKS and CDR2 YYEKEE (reference sequence). The germline V and J ends were trimmed by 4 bases and 8 bases, with 12 bases remaining between them. The CDR3 covers 12 residues. Here the CDR3 reads CASSRAGGEAFF. DNA for the CDR3: TGTGCCAGCAGCAGGGCGGGAGGGGAAGCTTTCTTT.

The chain combines TRBV7-9 with TRBJ1-2, with a tentative D call TRBD1 (5 bases). The CDR3 has 14 amino acids. Germline V lookup: CDR1 SEHNR, CDR2 FQNEAQ (reference sequence). With 3 bases removed from V and 4 bases from J, the gap between germline ends came to 12 bases. CDR3 nucleotides: TGTGCCAGCAGCTTGGGGGGTAGTCGCTATGGCTACACCTTC. Protein product: CASSLGGSRYGYTF.

The chain is built from TRBV5-6 and TRBJ1-5; weak D call: TRBD1 (5 bases). This CDR3 comprises 16 residues. Germline V gene sequence: CDR1 SGHDT, CDR2 YYEEEE. The V end lost 2 bases, the J end lost 2 bases, and 14 bases lay between the germline ends. This chain's CDR3 is CASSFWGVAGNQPQHF. CDR3 coding DNA: TGTGCCAGCAGCTTCTGGGGGGTTGCTGGCAATCAGCCCCAGCATTTT.

The chain uses TRBV7-2 and TRBJ1-5, with 7 bases that match TRBD1. The CDR3 extends over 16 amino acids. With V trimmed by 5 bases and J by 3 bases, 10 bases remained unmatched. Germline-derived CDR1 and CDR2 are SGHTA and FQGNSA. The CDR3 region has the DNA TGTGCCAGCAGCCTCCGACCCGGGACAGTCAATCAGCCCCAGCATTTT. Protein product: CASSLRPGTVNQPQHF.